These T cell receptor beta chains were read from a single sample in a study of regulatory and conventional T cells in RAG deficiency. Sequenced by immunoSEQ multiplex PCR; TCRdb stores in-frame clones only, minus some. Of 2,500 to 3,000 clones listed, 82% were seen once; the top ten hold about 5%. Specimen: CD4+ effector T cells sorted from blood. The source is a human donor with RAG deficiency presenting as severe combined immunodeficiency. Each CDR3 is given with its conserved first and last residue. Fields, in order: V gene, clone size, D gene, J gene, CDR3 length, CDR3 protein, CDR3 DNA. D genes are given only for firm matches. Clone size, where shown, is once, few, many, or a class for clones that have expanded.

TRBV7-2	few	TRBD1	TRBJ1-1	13	CASSFTGDPEAFF	TGTGCCAGCAGCTTTACAGGGGACCCTGAAGCTTTCTTT
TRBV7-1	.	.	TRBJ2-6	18	CASSQRRRGQSRANVLTF	TGTGCCAGCAGCCAACGGAGACGAGGACAAAGTCGGGCCAACGTCCTGACTTTC
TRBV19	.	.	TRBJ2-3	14	CASSIDQGTDTQYF	TGTGCCAGTAGTATAGATCAGGGAACAGATACGCAGTATTTT
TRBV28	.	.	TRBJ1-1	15	CASSLVGTLSGGAFF	TGTGCCAGCAGTTTAGTTGGGACACTCTCTGGGGGAGCTTTCTTT
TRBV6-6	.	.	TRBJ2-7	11	CASSYFYEQYF	TGTGCCAGCAGTTACTTTTACGAGCAGTACTTC
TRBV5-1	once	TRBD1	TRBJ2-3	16	CASSRGRDRVTDTQYF	TGCGCCAGCTCCCGCGGACGGGACAGAGTCACAGATACGCAGTATTTT
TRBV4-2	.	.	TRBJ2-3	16	CASSQAYKGPTDTQYF	TGTGCCAGCAGCCAAGCGTATAAAGGGCCCACAGATACGCAGTATTTT
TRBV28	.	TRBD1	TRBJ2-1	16	CASSARQGKGNNEQFF	TGTGCCAGCAGTGCTAGACAGGGAAAGGGTAACAATGAGCAGTTCTTC
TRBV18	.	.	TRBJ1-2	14	CASSPSGEDYGYTF	TGTGCCAGCTCACCGTCAGGGGAGGACTATGGCTACACCTTC
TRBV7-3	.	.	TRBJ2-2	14	CASSLISNTGELFF	TGTGCCAGCAGCTTAATAAGTAACACCGGGGAGCTGTTTTTT
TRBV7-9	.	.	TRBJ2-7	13	CASSLEGEGKQYF	TGTGCCAGCAGCTTAGAGGGCGAGGGGAAGCAGTACTTC
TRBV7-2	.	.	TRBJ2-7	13	CASAGAFSYEQYF	TGTGCCAGTGCGGGGGCCTTCTCCTACGAGCAGTACTTC
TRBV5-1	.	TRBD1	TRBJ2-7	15	CASSLGQGGSYEQYF	TGCGCCAGCAGCTTAGGACAGGGGGGCTCCTACGAGCAGTACTTC
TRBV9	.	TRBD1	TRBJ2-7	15	CASSVEGQGWYEQYF	TGTGCCAGCAGCGTAGAAGGACAGGGGTGGTACGAGCAGTACTTC
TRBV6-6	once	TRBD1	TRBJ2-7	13	CASTATGPYEQYF	TGTGCCAGCACTGCGACAGGGCCCTACGAGCAGTACTTC
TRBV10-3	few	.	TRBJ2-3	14	CAISDYLSTDTQYF	TGTGCCATCAGTGACTACCTTAGCACAGATACGCAGTATTTT
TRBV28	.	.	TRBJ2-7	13	CASSLPNPYEQYF	TGTGCCAGCAGTTTACCCAATCCCTACGAGCAGTACTTC
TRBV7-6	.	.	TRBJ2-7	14	CASSLLGSVYEQYF	TGTGCCAGCAGCTTACTGGGAAGCGTCTACGAGCAGTACTTC
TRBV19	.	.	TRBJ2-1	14	CASSRSGYNNEQFF	TGTGCCAGTAGTAGGTCAGGGTACAACAATGAGCAGTTCTTC
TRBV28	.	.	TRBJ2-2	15	CASSLLGRATGELFF	TGTGCCAGCAGTTTGCTGGGCCGCGCAACCGGGGAGCTGTTTTTT